The text below deals with one T cell receptor beta chain. Its antigen remains unidentified. The data were produced by immunoSEQ multiplex PCR, yet TCRdb's version contains in-frame clones alone and is incomplete. This sample has some 1,900,000 clones; less than 95% occur once, and the top ten carry 1% to 1.5%. In germline, CDR1 is SGHNT, CDR2 YYREEE (reference sequence). V was trimmed by 0 bases and J by 0 bases, leaving 7 bases between them. The CDR3 contains 14 residues. This sample stems from a study of shared clonotypes between healthy human individuals. Whole-study context: The plates for each donor numbered three CD4 naive, three CD4 memory, two CD8 naive and one CD8 memory.

Cells designated naive CD8 were CD45RO-negative and were positively selected for CCR7, with terminally differentiated effector memory CD45RA+ cells excluded. Study conclusions and caveats: Among donors, sharing of clonotypes was expected to be affected by sequencing depth.

The J gene is TRBJ2-7, the V gene TRBV5-4; tentatively, D is TRBD1 or TRBD2 (5 bases each). This clonotype was obtained from a man aged 18 to 30 in good health. The sequenced sample was naive CD8+ T cells sorted from blood. This CDR3 reads CASSLGGYSYEQYF. As DNA, the CDR3 is TGTGCCAGCAGCTTGGGGGGGTACTCCTACGAGCAGTACTTC.